This T cell receptor (beta chain) comes out of a study of blood T cell repertoires in COVID-19. The wider study: Acute and convalescent COVID-19 specimens originated in the United States, Italy and Spain. T cells, B-cell-depleted T cells, or PBMCs supplied cDNA or gDNA.

Germline values: CDR1 KGHSY, CDR2 FQNENV. This CDR3 is 19 amino acids long. Trimming cost V 4 bases and J 6 bases; bases outside gene matches: 17. Using immunoSEQ multiplex PCR, the repertoire was profiled, and TCRdb retains in-frame clones only, with some absent. The data contain about 140,000 clones, roughly 84% of them singletons. This rearrangement joins TRBV16 to TRBJ2-2, with 10 bases identical to TRBD1. The TCR was taken from a man between 35 and 55 years old with acute COVID-19. The material sequenced was PBMCs or T cells enriched from blood (not recorded which). The CDR3 sequence is CASSRGLGQGHASSGELFF. The CDR3 DNA follows: TGTGCCAGCAGCCGAGGACTGGGACAGGGGCACGCCTCATCCGGGGAGCTGTTTTTT.